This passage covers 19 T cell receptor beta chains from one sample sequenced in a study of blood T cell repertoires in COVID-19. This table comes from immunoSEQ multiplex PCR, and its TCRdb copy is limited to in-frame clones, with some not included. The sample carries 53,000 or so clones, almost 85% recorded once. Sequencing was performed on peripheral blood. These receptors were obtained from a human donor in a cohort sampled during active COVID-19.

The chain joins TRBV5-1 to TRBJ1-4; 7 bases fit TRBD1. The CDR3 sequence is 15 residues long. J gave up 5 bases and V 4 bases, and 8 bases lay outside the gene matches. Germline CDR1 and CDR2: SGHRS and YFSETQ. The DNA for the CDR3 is TGCGCCAGCAGCCCCCGGACAGGTTTAAATGAAAAACTGTTTTTT. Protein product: CASSPRTGLNEKLFF.

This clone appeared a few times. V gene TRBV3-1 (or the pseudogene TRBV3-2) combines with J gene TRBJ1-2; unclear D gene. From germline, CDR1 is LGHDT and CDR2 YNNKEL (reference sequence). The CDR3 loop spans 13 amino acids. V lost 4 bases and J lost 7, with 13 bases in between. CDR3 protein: CASSPTYSGGYTF. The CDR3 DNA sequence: TGTGCCAGCAGCCCGACCTACTCGGGTGGCTACACCTTC.

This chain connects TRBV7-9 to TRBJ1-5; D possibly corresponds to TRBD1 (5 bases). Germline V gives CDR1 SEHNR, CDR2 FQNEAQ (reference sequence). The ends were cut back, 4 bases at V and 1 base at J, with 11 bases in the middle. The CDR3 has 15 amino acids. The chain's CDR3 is CASSSGLGSNQPQHF. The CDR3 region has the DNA TGTGCCAGCAGCTCAGGGTTAGGAAGCAATCAGCCCCAGCATTTT. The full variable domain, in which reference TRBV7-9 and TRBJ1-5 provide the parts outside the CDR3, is DTGVSQNPRHKITKRGQNVTFRCDPISEHNRLYWYRQTLGQGPEFLTYFQNEAQLEKSRLLSDRFSAERPKGSFSTLEIQRTEQGDSAMYLCASSSGLGSNQPQHFGDGTRLSIL.

The CDR3 loop reads CASSQDFAGWPYEQYF. CDR3 DNA sequence: TGCGCCAGCAGCCAAGACTTTGCGGGATGGCCCTACGAGCAGTACTTC. The chain combines TRBV4-3 with TRBJ2-7, with a tentative D call TRBD2 (6 bases). CDR1 and CDR2 from the germline V gene are LGHNA and YSLEER. V lost 0 bases to trimming and J lost 2 bases, with 14 bases between them. CDR3 length: 16 residues.

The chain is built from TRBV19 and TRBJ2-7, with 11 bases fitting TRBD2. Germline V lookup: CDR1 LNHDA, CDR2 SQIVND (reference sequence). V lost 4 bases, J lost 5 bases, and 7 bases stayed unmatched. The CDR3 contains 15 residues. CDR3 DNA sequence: TGTGCCAGTAGTACCGGACTAGCGGGTCCTAACGAGCAGTACTTC. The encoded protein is CASSTGLAGPNEQYF.

DNA for the CDR3: TGCGCCAGCAGCCCCGGGACTAGTGAGTCCTACGAGCAGTACTTC. Translating gives CASSPGTSESYEQYF. V gene TRBV4-3 combines with J gene TRBJ2-7, with TRBD2 matching over 8 bases. The CDR3 is 15 residues long. The germline gives CDR1 LGHNA, CDR2 YSLEER. Trimming cost V 4 bases and J 1 base; bases outside gene matches: 6.

The CDR3 DNA reads TGCGCCAGCAGCTTCGGAGGGACAGGGGGAGAGACCCAGTACTTC. Translating gives CASSFGGTGGETQYF. The chain has TRBV5-1 and TRBJ2-5, with TRBD1 matching 11 bases. Germline V gene data show CDR1 as SGHRS and CDR2 as YFSETQ. The CDR3 extends over 15 amino acids. The J segment lost 4 bases and the V segment lost 2 bases, leaving 4 bases of the junction unmatched.

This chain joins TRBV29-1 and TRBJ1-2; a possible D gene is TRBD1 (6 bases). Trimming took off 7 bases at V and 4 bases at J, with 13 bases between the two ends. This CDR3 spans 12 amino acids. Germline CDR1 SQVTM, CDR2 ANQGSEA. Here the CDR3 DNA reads TGCAGCGGATACAGGGCCTCCTATGGCTACACCTTC. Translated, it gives CSGYRASYGYTF.

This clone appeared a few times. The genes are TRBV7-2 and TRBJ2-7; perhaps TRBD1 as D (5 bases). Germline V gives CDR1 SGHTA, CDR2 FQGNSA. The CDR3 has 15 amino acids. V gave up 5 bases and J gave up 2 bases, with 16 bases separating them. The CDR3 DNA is TGTGCCAGCAGCCCGTCAGTGGGGCTCACCTACGAGCAGTACTTC. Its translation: CASSPSVGLTYEQYF.

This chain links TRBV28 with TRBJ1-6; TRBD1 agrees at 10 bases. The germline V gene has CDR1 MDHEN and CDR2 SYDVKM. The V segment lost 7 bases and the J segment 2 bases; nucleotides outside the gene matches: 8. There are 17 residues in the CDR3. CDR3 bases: TGTGCCAGCACCTGGGGGGACAGGGGTCCCTATAATTCACCCCTCCACTTT. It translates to CASTWGDRGPYNSPLHF.

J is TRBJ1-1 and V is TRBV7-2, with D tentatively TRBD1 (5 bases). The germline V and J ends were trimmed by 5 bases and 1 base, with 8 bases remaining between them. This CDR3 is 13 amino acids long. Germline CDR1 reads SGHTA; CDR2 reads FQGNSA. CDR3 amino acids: CASSQQANTEAFF. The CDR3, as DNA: TGTGCCAGCAGCCAACAGGCGAACACTGAAGCTTTCTTT.

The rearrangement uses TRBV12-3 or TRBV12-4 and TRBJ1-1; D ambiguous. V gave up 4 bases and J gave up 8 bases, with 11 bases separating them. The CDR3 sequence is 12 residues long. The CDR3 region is CASSSTFREAFF. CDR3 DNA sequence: TGTGCCAGCAGTTCTACCTTCCGCGAAGCTTTCTTT.

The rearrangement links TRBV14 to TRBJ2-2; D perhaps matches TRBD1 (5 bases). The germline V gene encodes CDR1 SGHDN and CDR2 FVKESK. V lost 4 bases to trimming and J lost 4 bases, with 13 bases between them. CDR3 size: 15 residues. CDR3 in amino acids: CASSPSLGATGELFF. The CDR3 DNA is TGTGCCAGCAGCCCCTCCCTAGGGGCCACCGGGGAGCTGTTTTTT.

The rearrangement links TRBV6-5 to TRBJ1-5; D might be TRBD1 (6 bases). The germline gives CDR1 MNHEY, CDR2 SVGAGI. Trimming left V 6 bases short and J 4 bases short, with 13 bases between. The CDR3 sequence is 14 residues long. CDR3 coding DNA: TGTGCCAGCAGGGTACAGGGTCAGAATCAGCCCCAGCATTTT. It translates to CASRVQGQNQPQHF.

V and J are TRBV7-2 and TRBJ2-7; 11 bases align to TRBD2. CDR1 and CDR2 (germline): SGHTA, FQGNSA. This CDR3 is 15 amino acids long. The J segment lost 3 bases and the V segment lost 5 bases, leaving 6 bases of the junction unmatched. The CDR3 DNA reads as TGTGCCAGCAGCCGCGGGACTAGCGGATTCTACGAGCAGTACTTC. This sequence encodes CASSRGTSGFYEQYF.

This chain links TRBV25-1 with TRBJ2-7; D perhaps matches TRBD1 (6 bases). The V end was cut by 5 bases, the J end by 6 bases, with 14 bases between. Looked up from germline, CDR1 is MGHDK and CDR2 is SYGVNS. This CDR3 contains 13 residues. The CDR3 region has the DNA TGTGCCAGCAGTCCGACAGGTTCGGCCGAGCAGTACTTC. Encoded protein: CASSPTGSAEQYF.

CDR3 nucleotide sequence: TGTGCCAGCAGCCAAGGTTCCGTCCCGGGACAGGGTTTGTATTTT. This sequence encodes CASSQGSVPGQGLYF. The chain employs TRBV3-1 (or the pseudogene TRBV3-2) and TRBJ2-3; 9 bases align to TRBD1. V was pared by 1 base and J by 14 bases, with 13 bases of the junction left unmatched. CDR3 size: 15 residues. CDR1 is LGHDT, CDR2 YNNKEL, per germline (reference sequence).

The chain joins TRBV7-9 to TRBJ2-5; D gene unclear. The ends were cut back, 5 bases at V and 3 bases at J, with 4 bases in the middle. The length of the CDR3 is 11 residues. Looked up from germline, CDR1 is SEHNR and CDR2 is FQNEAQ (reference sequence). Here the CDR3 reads CASSRKETQYF. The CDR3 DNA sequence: TGTGCCAGCAGCCGTAAAGAGACCCAGTACTTC.

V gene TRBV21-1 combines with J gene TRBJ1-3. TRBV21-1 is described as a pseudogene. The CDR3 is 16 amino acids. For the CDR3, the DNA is TGTGCCAGCAGCCTCCCTCTGGGGGGCTCTGGAAACACCATATATTTT. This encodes CASSLPLGGSGNTIYF.